This paragraph covers one T cell receptor beta chain sequence. The antigen is undetermined. This CDR3 fails to terminate in the conserved phenylalanine or tryptophan, so it likely reflects a read error. No DNA is shown, since the ends of the CDR3 on it are uncertain; the CDR3 is the one TCRdb lists. With 60 Vbeta and 13 Jbeta primers, the PCR was carried out. Method: immunoSEQ multiplex PCR; TCRdb's copy keeps in-frame clones and lacks some. The data contain over 100,000 clones, 8.9% of them singletons. The data were taken from a study of cytomegalovirus exposure and HLA in healthy donors. Study-wide context: Researchers found that around 80% of 398 genotyped donors fell within the Caucasian-associated ancestry cluster.

General study findings and limits: Evidence from a later analysis indicated that most CMV-associated TCR beta chains looked HLA-restricted. Cytomegalovirus status was reportedly diagnosed by the classifier with high sensitivity and specificity. Available immune exposure information covered CMV serostatus only.

Germline lookup yields CDR1 SEHNR and CDR2 FQNEAQ (reference sequence). The CDR3 is 13 residues long, counting both termini. The receptor was isolated from a woman in her thirties or forties in good health and CMV-seropositive. Specimen: PBMCs. The V call is TRBV7-9, the J call TRBJ1-2; the D segment call TRBD1 is taken from the table without a DNA check. The CDR3 region is CASRLQGPRGYKV.